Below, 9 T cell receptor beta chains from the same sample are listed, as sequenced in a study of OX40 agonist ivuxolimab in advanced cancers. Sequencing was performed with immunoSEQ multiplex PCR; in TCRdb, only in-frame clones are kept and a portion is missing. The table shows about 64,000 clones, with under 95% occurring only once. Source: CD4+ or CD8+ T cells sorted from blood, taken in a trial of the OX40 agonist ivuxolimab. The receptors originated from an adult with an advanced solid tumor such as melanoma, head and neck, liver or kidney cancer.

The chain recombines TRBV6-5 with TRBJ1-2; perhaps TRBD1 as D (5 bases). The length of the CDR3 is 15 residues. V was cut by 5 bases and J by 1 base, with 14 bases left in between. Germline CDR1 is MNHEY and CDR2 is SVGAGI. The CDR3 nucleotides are TGTGCCAGCAGTCACATCCTGACAGATAACTATGGCTACACCTTC. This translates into CASSHILTDNYGYTF.

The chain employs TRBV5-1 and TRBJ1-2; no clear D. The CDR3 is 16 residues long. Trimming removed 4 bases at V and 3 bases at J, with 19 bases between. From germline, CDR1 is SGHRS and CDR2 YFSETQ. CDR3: CASSPSHLLFDYGYTF. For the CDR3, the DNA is TGCGCCAGCAGCCCCTCCCATTTATTATTCGACTATGGCTACACCTTC.

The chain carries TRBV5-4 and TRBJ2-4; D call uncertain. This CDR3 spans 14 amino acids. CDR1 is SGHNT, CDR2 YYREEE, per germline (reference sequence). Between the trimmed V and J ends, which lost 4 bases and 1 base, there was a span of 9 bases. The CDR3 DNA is TGTGCCAGCAGCCCTGAGGTGGCCAAAAACATTCAGTACTTC. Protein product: CASSPEVAKNIQYF.

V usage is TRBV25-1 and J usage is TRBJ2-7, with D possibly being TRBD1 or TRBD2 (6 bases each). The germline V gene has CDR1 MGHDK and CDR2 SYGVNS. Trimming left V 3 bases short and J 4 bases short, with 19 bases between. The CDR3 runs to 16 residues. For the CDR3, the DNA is TGTGCCAGCAGTGACCTCCGGGGGACAAAAGAGTACGAGCAGTACTTC. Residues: CASSDLRGTKEYEQYF.

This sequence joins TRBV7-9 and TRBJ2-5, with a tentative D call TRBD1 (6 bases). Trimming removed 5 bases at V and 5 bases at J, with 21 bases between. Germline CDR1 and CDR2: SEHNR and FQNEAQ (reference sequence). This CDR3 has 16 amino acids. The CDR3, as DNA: TGTGCCAGCAGCACTGCCCTGGTAGGGGGTCGGGAGACCCAGTACTTC. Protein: CASSTALVGGRETQYF.

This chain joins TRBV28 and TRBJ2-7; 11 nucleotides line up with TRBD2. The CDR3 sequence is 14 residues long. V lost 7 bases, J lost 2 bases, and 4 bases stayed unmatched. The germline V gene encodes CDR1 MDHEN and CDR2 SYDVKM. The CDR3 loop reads CASTLSGRAYEQYF. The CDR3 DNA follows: TGTGCCAGCACTCTTAGCGGGAGGGCCTACGAGCAGTACTTC.

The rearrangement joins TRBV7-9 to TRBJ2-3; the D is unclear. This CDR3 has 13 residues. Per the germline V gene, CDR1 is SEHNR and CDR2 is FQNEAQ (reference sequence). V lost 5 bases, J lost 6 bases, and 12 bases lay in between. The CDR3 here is CASSIWSSDTQYF. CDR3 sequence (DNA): TGTGCCAGCAGCATCTGGAGCAGCGATACGCAGTATTTT.

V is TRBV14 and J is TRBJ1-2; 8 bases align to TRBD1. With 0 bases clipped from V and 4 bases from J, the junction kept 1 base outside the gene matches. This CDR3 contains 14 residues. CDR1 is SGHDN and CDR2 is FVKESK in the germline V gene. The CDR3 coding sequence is TGTGCCAGCAGCCAAGACGGGACAGGCTATGGCTACACCTTC. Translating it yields CASSQDGTGYGYTF.

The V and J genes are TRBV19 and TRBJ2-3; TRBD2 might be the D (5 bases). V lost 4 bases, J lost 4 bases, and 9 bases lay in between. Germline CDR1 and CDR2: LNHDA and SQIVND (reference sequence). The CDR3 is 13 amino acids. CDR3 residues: CASSNLGADTQYF. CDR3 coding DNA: TGTGCCAGTAGTAACCTCGGGGCAGATACGCAGTATTTT.